These T cell receptor beta chains were read from a single sample in a study of blood T cell repertoires in COVID-19. Produced via immunoSEQ multiplex PCR; TCRdb's table is partial and in-frame only. There are around 80,000 clones in the sample; approximately 83% occur only once, and roughly 9% lies in the top ten. What was sequenced was peripheral blood. These receptors were collected from a human donor in a cohort sampled during active COVID-19. CDR3s include the opening cysteine and the closing phenylalanine or tryptophan. The order of the fields is V gene, clone size, J gene, D gene, CDR3 DNA, CDR3 protein. The D gene is left open where the match is weak. Size is stated for part of the rows, as once, few or many counts, or as a class when the clone is expanded.

TRBV18	.	TRBJ2-5	.	TGTGCCAGCTCACCACGGAGGGCCGGGACCCAGTACTTC	CASSPRRAGTQYF
TRBV3-1/TRBV3-2	.	TRBJ2-5	.	TGTGCCAGCAGCCAAGCCGGGACTTTCCAAGAGACCCAGTACTTC	CASSQAGTFQETQYF
TRBV11-2	.	TRBJ2-5	.	TGTGCCAGCAGCTTAGAGGGCTACAAGTTACAAGAGACCCAGTACTTC	CASSLEGYKLQETQYF
TRBV30	.	TRBJ1-1	TRBD1	TGTGCCTGGACGGACAGGGTTCGGGCTTTCTTT	CAWTDRVRAFF
TRBV28	.	TRBJ1-2	.	TGTGCCAGCAGTACCCAGGGGCCCCAGGCGCACACCTTC	CASSTQGPQAHTF
TRBV19	.	TRBJ1-5	TRBD1	TGTGCCAGTAGTGCATTGGACAGGATACCCAATCAGCCCCAGCATTTT	CASSALDRIPNQPQHF
TRBV7-3	.	TRBJ2-5	TRBD2	TGTGCCAGCAGCTTAGCTAGCGGGAGAGGAGAGACCCAGTACTTC	CASSLASGRGETQYF
TRBV6-6	once	TRBJ2-1	.	TGTGCCAGCCGACTGGAGGAGTACTACAATGAGCAGTTCTTC	CASRLEEYYNEQFF
TRBV5-4	.	TRBJ2-3	TRBD2	TGTGCCAGCAGCCCCACCGGGGGGGGTACGCAGTATTTT	CASSPTGGGTQYF
TRBV5-4	.	TRBJ2-2	.	TGTGCCAGCAGCTTGGCCGGACAGTCCGAGCTGTTTTTT	CASSLAGQSELFF
TRBV9	.	TRBJ2-3	TRBD1	TGTGCCAGCAGCTCCGGACAGGGTCGCGCAGATACGCAGTATTTT	CASSSGQGRADTQYF
TRBV7-9	few	TRBJ2-7	.	TGTGCCAGCAGCTCTGGGTGGAGGGCCCAATACTACGAGCAGTACTTC	CASSSGWRAQYYEQYF
TRBV28	.	TRBJ1-2	TRBD1	TGTGCCAGCAGTTCAGACAGGGCGGACATCTTC	CASSSDRADIF
TRBV28	.	TRBJ2-3	.	TGTGCCAGCACCTCTCTCCCCACAGATACGCAGTATTTT	CASTSLPTDTQYF
TRBV12-3/TRBV12-4	once	TRBJ2-3	.	TGTGCCAGCAGTTTAAGGGGTCCAGATACGCAGTATTTT	CASSLRGPDTQYF
TRBV28	.	TRBJ1-1	.	TGTGCCAGCAGTTTTTTCCAGGGGAGAGGAGGCACTGAAGCTTTCTTT	CASSFFQGRGGTEAFF
TRBV28	.	TRBJ1-1	.	TGTGCCAGCAGTTTGTCCGGGAGGGCGCCTGAAGCTTTCTTT	CASSLSGRAPEAFF
TRBV10-3	.	TRBJ2-3	TRBD2	TGTGCCATCAGCGGACTAGCGGGAGAGGGAGCAAAGGCAGATACGCAGTATTTT	CAISGLAGEGAKADTQYF
TRBV27	.	TRBJ1-6	TRBD1	TGTGCCAGCAGTCTACACGGGACAGGGGGTAATTCACCCCTCCACTTT	CASSLHGTGGNSPLHF
TRBV19	.	TRBJ2-3	.	TGTGCCAGTACCATGGGGGGAAGCACAGATACGCAGTATTTT	CASTMGGSTDTQYF
TRBV18	.	TRBJ2-3	TRBD1	TGTGCCAGCTCACCACCGGGGGGACAGGGGGGCACAGATACGCAGTATTTT	CASSPPGGQGGTDTQYF
TRBV19	.	TRBJ1-5	TRBD1	TGTGCCAGTAGTGTCGGACAGGGAAGTTCCAATCAGCCCCAGCATTTT	CASSVGQGSSNQPQHF
TRBV28	.	TRBJ2-3	TRBD1	TGTGCCAGCAGTGGGGGACAGGCCCTCGGTTATACGCAGTATTTT	CASSGGQALGYTQYF
TRBV5-4	.	TRBJ2-3	TRBD2	TGTGCCAGCAGCACCCGACTGAGCGGGGGGAGAGATACGCAGTATTTT	CASSTRLSGGRDTQYF
TRBV6-5	.	TRBJ2-1	.	TGTGCCAGCAGTTACGGCGGGGACTACAATGAGCAGTTCTTC	CASSYGGDYNEQFF
TRBV5-1	.	TRBJ2-3	TRBD2	TGCGCCAGCAGCTTGGCTAGCGGGGGGGCCGGGACAGATACGCAGTATTTT	CASSLASGGAGTDTQYF
TRBV20-1	few	TRBJ1-1	.	TGCAGTGCTAGAGGGCTTGCTGAAGCTTTCTTT	CSARGLAEAFF
TRBV3-1/TRBV3-2	.	TRBJ2-4	TRBD1	TGTGCCAGCAGCCCCAATCCAGGGGGCTTCATTCAGTACTTC	CASSPNPGGFIQYF
TRBV5-1	few	TRBJ2-3	TRBD1	TGCGCCAGCAGCCCGACAGGGGGCACAGATACGCAGTATTTT	CASSPTGGTDTQYF
TRBV11-3	.	TRBJ2-2	.	TGTGCCAGCAGTGTTACAGGGATCAGGGAGCTGTTTTTT	CASSVTGIRELFF
TRBV5-5	once	TRBJ1-1	.	TGTGCCAGCAGCTTGGACCCCCGGGGGACTGAAGCTTTCTTT	CASSLDPRGTEAFF
TRBV11-3	once	TRBJ2-7	.	TGTGCCAGCAGCCAACCCCCAGGGGGGCGGAACGAGCAGTACTTC	CASSQPPGGRNEQYF
TRBV30	.	TRBJ2-7	TRBD1	TGTGCCTGGAGTACCGGACAGGGAAGAGGTGACGAGCAGTACTTC	CAWSTGQGRGDEQYF
TRBV28	.	TRBJ2-7	TRBD1	TGTGCCAGCAGTCCCACGCCGGGACAGGGGATATACGAGCAGTACTTC	CASSPTPGQGIYEQYF
TRBV11-2	.	TRBJ1-6	.	TGTGCCAGCAGTCGACGCGGCGGGCTGGAGGGTTCACCCCTCCACTTT	CASSRRGGLEGSPLHF
TRBV18	.	TRBJ2-5	.	TGTGCCAGCTCATCTCAAGAGACCCAGTACTTC	CASSSQETQYF
TRBV7-3	.	TRBJ2-1	TRBD2	TGTGCCAGCAGCTTCCTCTCCACTAGCGGAGCGAATGAGCAGTTCTTC	CASSFLSTSGANEQFF
TRBV19	.	TRBJ1-5	.	TGTGCCAGTAGTACGCGACGCTCCGGGACAAACAATCAGCCCCAGCATTTT	CASSTRRSGTNNQPQHF
TRBV30	.	TRBJ1-2	.	TGTGCCTGGAGTGACACAGGCTATGGCTACACCTTC	CAWSDTGYGYTF
TRBV28	.	TRBJ1-2	TRBD1	TGTGCCAGCAGCCGGGGACAGCCGAACCACACCTTC	CASSRGQPNHTF
TRBV28	few	TRBJ1-6	.	TGTGCCAGCACCTCCGGGAGCTCCTATAATTCACCCCTCCACTTT	CASTSGSSYNSPLHF